A selection of T cell receptor beta chains follows, all from one sample in a study of shared clonotypes between healthy human individuals. Measured with immunoSEQ multiplex PCR; TCRdb has only the in-frame clones, and not every one. The sample contains a few million clones, 85% to 95% of which appear only once. Material: naive CD4+ T cells from PBMCs. The receptors derive from a man younger than 30 in good health. Some clones in this sample may be carry-over from other donors' samples. CDR3s include the opening cysteine and the closing phenylalanine or tryptophan. Fields, in order: D gene, V gene, J gene, clone size, CDR3 DNA, CDR3 protein. D genes are given only for firm matches. Some rows have no size entry. The others give once, few or many, or a class for an expanded clone.

>TRBD2|TRBV9|TRBJ2-4|.
TGTGCCAGCAGCCTAAGCTCCGGACTAGCGGGAGGCAGCTTC
CASSLSSGLAGGSF
>TRBD1|TRBV5-1|TRBJ2-2|.
TGCGCCAGCAGCTTGGGCAGGGGGTACACCGGGGAGCTGTTTTTT
CASSLGRGYTGELFF
>TRBD1|TRBV5-1|TRBJ2-7|.
TGCGCCAGCAGGGGACAGGGAGCTAGTTACGAGCAGTACTTC
CASRGQGASYEQYF
>.|TRBV28|TRBJ2-1|.
TGTGCCAGCAGTGGGAATGAGCAGTTCTTC
CASSGNEQFF
>.|TRBV5-8|TRBJ2-3|.
TGTGCCAGCAGCTCCCTAGCGTGGAGCGCCCAGTCCGATACGCAGTATTTT
CASSSLAWSAQSDTQYF
>TRBD1|TRBV11-1|TRBJ2-7|.
TGTGCCAGCAGCTTAGCGGGAGCGGCAGGGGGCTACGAGCAGTACTTC
CASSLAGAAGGYEQYF
>.|TRBV5-1|TRBJ2-7|.
TGCGCCAGCAGCTTGACTACAGGGTTAGGGACCTACGAGCAGTACTTC
CASSLTTGLGTYEQYF
>TRBD1|TRBV5-1|TRBJ2-7|.
TGCGCCAGCACTCAGACAGGGCGAGGCCAGGGAGCCTACGAGCAGTACTTC
CASTQTGRGQGAYEQYF
>.|TRBV5-4|TRBJ2-1|.
TGTGCCAGCAGCTTGCCCAATCTAGTCAGTGAGCAGTTCTTC
CASSLPNLVSEQFF
>TRBD1|TRBV6-5|TRBJ2-7|.
TGTGCCAGCTCAAACAGGGGCGACGAGCAGTACTTC
CASSNRGDEQYF
>.|TRBV6-5|TRBJ1-2|few
TGTGCCAGCAGTTCCGAGGCTATCCCTGGGCATGGCTACACCTTC
CASSSEAIPGHGYTF
>.|TRBV4-1|TRBJ1-5|.
TGCGCCAGCAGCCTATTAGGGACGGGCAATCAGCCCCAGCATTTT
CASSLLGTGNQPQHF
>.|TRBV28|TRBJ2-7|.
TGTGCCAGCAGTTTGGGACCGCGGCCATACGAGCAGTACTTC
CASSLGPRPYEQYF
>.|TRBV6-6|TRBJ2-3|.
TGTGCCAGCAGCTCCGGGACAAAGATCACAGATACGCAGTATTTT
CASSSGTKITDTQYF
>.|TRBV6-5|TRBJ1-6|.
TGTGCCAGCAGTTACAAGGGGATCCCTAATTCACCCCTCCACTTT
CASSYKGIPNSPLHF
>TRBD1|TRBV6-5|TRBJ2-7|.
TGTGCCAGCAGGAGGACAGGATCCTACGAGCAGTACTTC
CASRRTGSYEQYF
>TRBD1|TRBV28|TRBJ2-3|once
TGTGCCAGTACAGACAGGGGGCGTTCGGATACGCAGTATTTT
CASTDRGRSDTQYF
>TRBD2|TRBV18|TRBJ2-5|once
TGTGCCAGCTCCCCAGGACTAGCGGGATCGTACCAAGAGACCCAGTACTTC
CASSPGLAGSYQETQYF
>TRBD2|TRBV5-1|TRBJ2-1|.
TGCGCCAGCAGCCGGGGGACTAGCTCCTACAATGAGCAGTTCTTC
CASSRGTSSYNEQFF
>.|TRBV5-1|TRBJ2-7|.
TGCGCCAGCACCCTGGACGGGAGTACTTATTACGAGCAGTACTTC
CASTLDGSTYYEQYF
>.|TRBV9|TRBJ2-2|.
TGTGCCAGCAGCTCCGACCCCAGGCCGAACACCGGGGAGCTGTTTTTT
CASSSDPRPNTGELFF
>.|TRBV7-2|TRBJ2-7|.
TGTGCCAGCAGCTTAGAGACCTTTGGATCACGTCACGAGCAGTACTTC
CASSLETFGSRHEQYF
>TRBD1|TRBV19|TRBJ1-5|.
TGTGCCAGTAAGACAGGGGGCATGGGGCAGCCCCAGCATTTT
CASKTGGMGQPQHF
>TRBD2|TRBV9|TRBJ2-3|.
TGTGCCAGCAGCGTCGGGAGGGAACGCCCGCCAGATACGCAGTATTTT
CASSVGRERPPDTQYF
>.|TRBV18|TRBJ1-1|.
TGTGCCAGCTCACCACCGTCGATGGGAAGGGGCGCTGAAGCTTTCTTT
CASSPPSMGRGAEAFF
>.|TRBV30|TRBJ1-4|.
TGTGCCTGGAGTACCGCCGACCCCACGAACTACGAAAAACTGTTTTTT
CAWSTADPTNYEKLFF
>TRBD2|TRBV7-7|TRBJ2-1|.
TGTGCCAGCAGCTCAACTAGCGGGAGTATCCATGAGCAGTTCTTC
CASSSTSGSIHEQFF
>.|TRBV29-1|TRBJ1-3|.
TGCAGCGTTGTGTCAGGATTCTCTGGAAACACCATATATTTT
CSVVSGFSGNTIYF
>.|TRBV6-1|TRBJ2-5|.
TGTGCCAGCACCCGGATCCAAGAGACCCAGTACTTC
CASTRIQETQYF
>.|TRBV27|TRBJ2-1|.
TGTGCCAGCAGTCCGTCCCCCGTAGCCTCCGGGACCTACAATGAGCAGTTCTTC
CASSPSPVASGTYNEQFF
>TRBD2|TRBV6-6|TRBJ2-7|.
TGTGCCAGCAGTTGGGCTAGCGGAAGCTCCTACGAGCAGTACTTC
CASSWASGSSYEQYF
>.|TRBV5-6|TRBJ1-2|.
TGTGCCAGCAGCTTAGGCCGTAACTATGGCTACACCTTC
CASSLGRNYGYTF
>.|TRBV29-1|TRBJ2-7|.
TGCAGCGTTCGGGGCACCAACTTGGGGAACTACGAGCAGTACTTC
CSVRGTNLGNYEQYF
>TRBD1|TRBV11-3|TRBJ2-3|.
TGTGCCAGCAGCCCACGGACAGGGACAGATACGCAGTATTTT
CASSPRTGTDTQYF
>.|TRBV9|TRBJ2-1|.
TGTGCCAGCAGCGCCCTTAGCGGAGGGATGTACAATGAGCAGTTCTTC
CASSALSGGMYNEQFF
>.|TRBV5-1|TRBJ1-4|.
TGCGCCAGCAGCTTGGAGGGCCAGGTGAATGAAAAACTGTTTTTT
CASSLEGQVNEKLFF
>TRBD2|TRBV5-1|TRBJ2-7|once
TGCGCCAGCAGCTTGTGGTCTTTGTCTAGCGGCTCCTACGAGCAGTACTTC
CASSLWSLSSGSYEQYF
>.|TRBV4-1|TRBJ2-3|once
TGCGCCAGCAGCCAGGGGCCAGGCGGGCTATGGGATACGCAGTATTTT
CASSQGPGGLWDTQYF
>.|TRBV11-3|TRBJ2-7|.
TGTGCTGAGGAAGGGGGGTCTAGTTACGAGCAGTACTTC
CAEEGGSSYEQYF
>.|TRBV2|TRBJ1-1|.
TGTGCCAGCAGTGTTCAAGGTAACACTGAAGCTTTCTTT
CASSVQGNTEAFF